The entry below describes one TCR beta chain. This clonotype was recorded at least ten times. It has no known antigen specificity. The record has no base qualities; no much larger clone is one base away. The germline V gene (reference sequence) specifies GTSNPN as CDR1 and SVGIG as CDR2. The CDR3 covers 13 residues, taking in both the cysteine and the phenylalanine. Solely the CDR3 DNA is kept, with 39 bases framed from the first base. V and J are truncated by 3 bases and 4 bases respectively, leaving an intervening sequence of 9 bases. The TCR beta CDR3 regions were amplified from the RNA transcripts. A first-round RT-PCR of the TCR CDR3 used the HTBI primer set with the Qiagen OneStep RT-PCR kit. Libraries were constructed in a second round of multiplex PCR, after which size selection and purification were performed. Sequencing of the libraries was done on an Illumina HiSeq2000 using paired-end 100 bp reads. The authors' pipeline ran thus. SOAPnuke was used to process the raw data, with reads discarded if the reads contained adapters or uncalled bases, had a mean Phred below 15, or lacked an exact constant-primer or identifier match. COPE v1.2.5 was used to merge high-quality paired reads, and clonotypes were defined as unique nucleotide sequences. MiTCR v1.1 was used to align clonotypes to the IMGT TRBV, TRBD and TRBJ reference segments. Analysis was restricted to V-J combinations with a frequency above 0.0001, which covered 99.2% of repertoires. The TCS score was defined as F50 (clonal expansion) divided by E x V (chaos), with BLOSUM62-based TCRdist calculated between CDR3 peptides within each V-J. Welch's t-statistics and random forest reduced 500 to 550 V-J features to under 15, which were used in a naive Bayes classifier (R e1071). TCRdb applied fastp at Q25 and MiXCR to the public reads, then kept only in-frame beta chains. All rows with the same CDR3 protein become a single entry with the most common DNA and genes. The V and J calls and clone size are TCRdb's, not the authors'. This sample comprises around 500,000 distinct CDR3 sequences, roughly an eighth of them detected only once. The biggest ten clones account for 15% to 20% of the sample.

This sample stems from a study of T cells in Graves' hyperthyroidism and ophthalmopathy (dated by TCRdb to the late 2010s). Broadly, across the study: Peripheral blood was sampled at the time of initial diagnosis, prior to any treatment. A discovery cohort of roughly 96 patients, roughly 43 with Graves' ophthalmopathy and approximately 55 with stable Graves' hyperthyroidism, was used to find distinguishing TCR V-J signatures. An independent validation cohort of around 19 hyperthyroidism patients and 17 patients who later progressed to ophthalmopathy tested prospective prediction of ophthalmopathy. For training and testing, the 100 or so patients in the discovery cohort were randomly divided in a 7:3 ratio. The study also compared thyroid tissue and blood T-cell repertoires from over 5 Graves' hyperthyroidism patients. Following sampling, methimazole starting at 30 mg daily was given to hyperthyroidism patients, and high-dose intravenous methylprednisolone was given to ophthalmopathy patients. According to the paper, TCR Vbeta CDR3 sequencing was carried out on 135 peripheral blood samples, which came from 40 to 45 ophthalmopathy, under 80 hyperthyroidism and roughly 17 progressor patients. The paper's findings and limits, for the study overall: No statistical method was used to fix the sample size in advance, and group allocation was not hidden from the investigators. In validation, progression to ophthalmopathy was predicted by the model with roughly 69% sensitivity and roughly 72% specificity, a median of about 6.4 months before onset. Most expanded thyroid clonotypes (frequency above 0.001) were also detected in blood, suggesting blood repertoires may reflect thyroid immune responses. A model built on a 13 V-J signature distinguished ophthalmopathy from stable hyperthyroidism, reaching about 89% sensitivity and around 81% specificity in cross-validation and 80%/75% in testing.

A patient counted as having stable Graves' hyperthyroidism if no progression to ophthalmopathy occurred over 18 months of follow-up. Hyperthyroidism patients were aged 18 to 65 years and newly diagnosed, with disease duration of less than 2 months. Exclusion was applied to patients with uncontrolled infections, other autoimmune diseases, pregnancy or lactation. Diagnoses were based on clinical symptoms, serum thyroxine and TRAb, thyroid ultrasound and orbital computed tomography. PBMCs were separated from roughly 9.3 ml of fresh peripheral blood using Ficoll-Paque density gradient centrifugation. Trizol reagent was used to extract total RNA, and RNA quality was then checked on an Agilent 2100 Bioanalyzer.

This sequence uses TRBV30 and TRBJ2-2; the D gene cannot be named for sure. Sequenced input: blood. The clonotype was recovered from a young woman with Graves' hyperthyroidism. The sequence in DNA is TGTGCCTGGAGCCCAGGCGGCACCGGGGAGCTGTTTTTT. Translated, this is CAWSPGGTGELFF.